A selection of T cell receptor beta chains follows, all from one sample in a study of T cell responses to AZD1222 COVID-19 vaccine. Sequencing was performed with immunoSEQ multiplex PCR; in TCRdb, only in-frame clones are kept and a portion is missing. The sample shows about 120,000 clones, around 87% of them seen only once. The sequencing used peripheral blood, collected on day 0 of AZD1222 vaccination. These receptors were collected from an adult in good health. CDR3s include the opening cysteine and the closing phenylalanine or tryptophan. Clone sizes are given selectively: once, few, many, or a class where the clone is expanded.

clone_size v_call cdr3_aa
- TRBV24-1 CATSADSLEQYF
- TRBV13 CASSPRTGGQPSGANVLTF
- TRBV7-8 CASSLGVSGHSTDTQYF
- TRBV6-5 CASSYSNTPNTGELFF
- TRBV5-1 CASSSPDRIGRAKNIQYF
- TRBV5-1 CASSLALDNEQFF
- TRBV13 CASSPQGGSTDTQYF
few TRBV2 CASSGQWGGSYEQYF
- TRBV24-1 CATSDFTVPLKEQFF
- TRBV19 CASIFQGNTEAFF
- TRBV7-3 CASSLTTGELFF
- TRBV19 CASSRLSDQPQHF
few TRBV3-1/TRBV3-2 CASSRGQGLGYTF
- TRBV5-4 CASSFRASYNSPLHF
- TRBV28 CASSIIGTGATRGYTF
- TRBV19 CASRGGQHNSPLHF
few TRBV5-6 CASSLATGGFYGYTF
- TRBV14 CASSQSLANEQFF
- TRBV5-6 CASSLGHNEQFF
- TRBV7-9 CASSLGTSGRFTYEQYF
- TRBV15 CATSRDRDRGDYEQYF
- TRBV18 CASSPPGGQGYEQYF
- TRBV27 CASSLLIAGGPYEQYF
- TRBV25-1 CASSDPGNIHNEQFF
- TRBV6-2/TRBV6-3 CASTPVVAGGADTQYF
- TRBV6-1 CASNHWTEETQYF
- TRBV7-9 CASSLGLQETQYF
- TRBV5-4 CASSLWAQHF
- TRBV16 CASSPPRDLGYTF
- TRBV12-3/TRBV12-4 CASTVVGYQPQHF
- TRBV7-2 CASSLGPGIEAFF
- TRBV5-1 CASSSTGTRVYEQYF
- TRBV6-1 CASSEYGGRRTGYTF
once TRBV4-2 CASSQDAGWGEQFF
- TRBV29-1 CSLQGGPQETQYF
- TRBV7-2 CASSVQGMDAEAFF
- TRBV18 CASSPNDGTNYGYTF
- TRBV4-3 CASSETAMNTEAFF
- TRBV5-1 CASSPSGGGIYEQYF
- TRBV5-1 CASSLGTPAVTDTQYF
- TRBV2 CASSDRGYNSPLHF
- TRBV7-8 CASSLALGATQPQHF
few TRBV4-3 CASSLRTSFADTQYF
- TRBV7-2 CASSSRPAGLAYEQYF
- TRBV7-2 CASSESTGGGEKLFF
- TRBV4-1 CASSQAGGGIEKLFF
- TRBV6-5 CATGRALDTDTQYF
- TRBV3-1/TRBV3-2 CASSPRVGQQYF
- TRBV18 CASSPSQRATNYGYTF
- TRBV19 CASILILRNTEAFF
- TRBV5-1 CASREWTGNTEAFF
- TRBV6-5 CASSYSRDGSTDTQYF
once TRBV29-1 CSVEGLGTALNTEAFF
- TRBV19 CASRGVLAKNIQYF
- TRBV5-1 CASGLSAGELFF
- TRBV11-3 CASSLGTSGTDTQYF
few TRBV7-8 CASSTRDPAIDYGYTF
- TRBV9 CASSVEAGTMQETQYF
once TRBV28 CASRATGLNTEAFF
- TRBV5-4 CASSRIGGNYGYTF